Listed below are T cell receptor beta chains from one sample, sequenced in a study of blood T cell repertoires in COVID-19. Here immunoSEQ multiplex PCR was the method, and the copy in TCRdb shows in-frame clones only, minus some. The table has more than 250,000 clones, around 87% seen once. The sequencing sample was made of peripheral blood. Receptors originate from a man aged 50 or older with active or convalescent COVID-19. Each CDR3 is given with its conserved first and last residue. A D gene is named only where the DNA matches it firmly. Expanded clones get a size class; other rows say once, few or many, or leave the size out.

j_gene	d_gene	abundance	v_gene	CDR3nt	CDR3aa
TRBJ2-2	TRBD1	-	TRBV9	TGTGCCAGCAGCAAAACAGGGGGTCGGCTGTTTTTT	CASSKTGGRLFF
TRBJ1-6	-	-	TRBV2	TGTGCCAGCAGTGACCTTGCTTACAGGATTGTATTC	CASSDLAYRIVF
TRBJ1-5	TRBD1	-	TRBV10-3	TGTGCCATCAGCGCATACGGGACAGGGGTGCAGCCCCAGCATTTT	CAISAYGTGVQPQHF
TRBJ1-5	-	-	TRBV6-6	TGTGCCAGCAGCCCAACAGAAAGCAATCAGCCCCAGCATTTT	CASSPTESNQPQHF
TRBJ2-7	-	-	TRBV2	TGTGCCAGCTCCCGGGACATCTCCTACGAGCAGTACTTC	CASSRDISYEQYF
TRBJ1-2	-	-	TRBV7-2	TGTGCCAGCAGCTTAGTTTGGCAGGGGAATGGCTACACCTTC	CASSLVWQGNGYTF
TRBJ1-1	-	-	TRBV2	TGTGCCAGCAGTGTCGGGGAGGTCACTGAAGCTTTCTTT	CASSVGEVTEAFF
TRBJ1-1	-	-	TRBV3-1/TRBV3-2	TGTGCCAGCAGCCAAGGATGGATGCGGGGCACTGAAGCTTTCTTT	CASSQGWMRGTEAFF
TRBJ1-5	-	-	TRBV27	TGTGCCAGCAGTTTGCGGGGGAATCAGCCCCAGCATTTT	CASSLRGNQPQHF
TRBJ1-6	-	-	TRBV6-2/TRBV6-3	TGTGCCAGCACCCCCGGGAAAGGGCTACCCCTCCACTTT	CASTPGKGLPLHF
TRBJ2-1	TRBD2	-	TRBV6-2/TRBV6-3	TGTGCCAGCAGTCTGTGGACTAGCGGGAGCGCTATCGAGCAGTTCTTC	CASSLWTSGSAIEQFF
TRBJ2-5	-	-	TRBV15	TGTGCCACCAGCAGAGGGGATAGGCTAGCGACTAGCCAAGAGACCCAGTACTTC	CATSRGDRLATSQETQYF
TRBJ2-5	-	-	TRBV11-1	TGTGCCAGCAGCTCGAGGGGGGAGACCCAGTACTTC	CASSSRGETQYF
TRBJ1-3	TRBD1	-	TRBV29-1	TGCAGCGCCAAGGGACAGGGCGTCTCTGGAAACACCATATATTTT	CSAKGQGVSGNTIYF
TRBJ2-3	-	-	TRBV12-5	TGTGCTAGTGGTTTCTCAGATACGCAGTATTTT	CASGFSDTQYF
TRBJ1-1	TRBD1	-	TRBV5-6	TGTGCCAGCAGCCTTGGACAGGTTCTGAACACTGAAGCTTTCTTT	CASSLGQVLNTEAFF
TRBJ2-1	TRBD2	-	TRBV13	TGTGCCAGCAGTCGTTCTCCGGGACTAGCGGGGGGGGCGATCAATGAGCAGTTCTTC	CASSRSPGLAGGAINEQFF
TRBJ2-7	TRBD1	once	TRBV10-3	TGTGCCATCAGCGGGACAGGGGCCAGCTCCTACGAGCAGTACTTC	CAISGTGASSYEQYF
TRBJ1-6	TRBD1	-	TRBV18	TGTGCCAGCTCGTCACAAGGGGGCTCACCCCTCCACTTT	CASSSQGGSPLHF
TRBJ1-1	-	-	TRBV6-6	TGTGCCAGCAGTTACGGACACCAGAACACTGAAGCTTTCTTT	CASSYGHQNTEAFF
TRBJ1-3	-	once	TRBV9	TGTGCCAGCAGCTTTGGAGGCTCTGGAAACACCATATATTTT	CASSFGGSGNTIYF
TRBJ1-5	-	-	TRBV19	TGTGCCACCCGAGACAGAGACCAGCCCCAGCATTTT	CATRDRDQPQHF
TRBJ1-1	TRBD1	-	TRBV18	TGTGCCAGCTCACCATTGCGGACAGGGAAAAACACTGAAGCTTTCTTT	CASSPLRTGKNTEAFF
TRBJ1-1	-	few	TRBV19	TGTGCCAGTAGTATATTAGCGGTCGGGAACACTGAAGCTTTCTTT	CASSILAVGNTEAFF
TRBJ1-6	TRBD1	-	TRBV28	TGTGCCAGCAGTTATAGGGCCTCGGGACAGGGCGATTCACCCCTCCACTTT	CASSYRASGQGDSPLHF
TRBJ2-5	-	-	TRBV9	TGTGCCAGCAGCGTAGGAGGACAGCACCAAGAGACCCAGTACTTC	CASSVGGQHQETQYF
TRBJ2-7	TRBD2	-	TRBV11-2	TGTGCCAGCAGCGGACTAGTTCTCGAGCAGTACTTC	CASSGLVLEQYF
TRBJ1-2	-	once	TRBV15	TGTGCCACCAGCAGAGACAGGAACTATGGCTACACCTTC	CATSRDRNYGYTF
TRBJ2-5	-	once	TRBV5-6	TGTGCCAGCAGCTTGTGGGCTACAAAGACCCAGTACTTC	CASSLWATKTQYF
TRBJ2-5	TRBD2	-	TRBV9	TGTGCCAGCAGCGTAGTAGCGGGGGGCCTTCAAGAGACCCAGTACTTC	CASSVVAGGLQETQYF
TRBJ1-5	TRBD1	few	TRBV10-3	TGTGCCATCAGTGATGAGGGACAGGGTGTGCCCCAGCATTTT	CAISDEGQGVPQHF
TRBJ1-2	TRBD1	-	TRBV7-6	TGTGCCAGCAGCTTAGGCGGGACAGCTTACTATGGCTACACCTTC	CASSLGGTAYYGYTF
TRBJ2-5	-	once	TRBV5-4	TGTGCCAGCAGCCCGGGACTCTGGGAGACCCAGTACTTC	CASSPGLWETQYF
TRBJ1-5	-	-	TRBV30	TGTGCCTGGAGCCGGCAGGACAATCAGCCCCAGCATTTT	CAWSRQDNQPQHF
TRBJ2-5	TRBD1	-	TRBV29-1	TGCAGCGTGCGGACAGGGGAAGAGACCCAGTACTTC	CSVRTGEETQYF
TRBJ1-1	-	once	TRBV5-1	TGCGCCAGCAGCTCACTACCGGGAAGGGGGATTGAAGCTTTCTTT	CASSSLPGRGIEAFF
TRBJ1-2	TRBD1	-	TRBV9	TGTGCCAGCAGTCCCCAGGGGGCTTTTTATGGCTACACCTTC	CASSPQGAFYGYTF
TRBJ2-5	TRBD2	-	TRBV28	TGTGCCAGCAGTTCTAGCGGGAGAACCGGGGAGACCCAGTACTTC	CASSSSGRTGETQYF
TRBJ2-2	-	-	TRBV4-1	TGCGCCAGCAATAGGTGGGCAGGCCCCGCGAACACCGGGGAGCTGTTTTTT	CASNRWAGPANTGELFF
TRBJ1-2	-	-	TRBV14	TGTGCCAGCAGCCAATCACAGGGAATTCGGGGCTACACCTTC	CASSQSQGIRGYTF
TRBJ2-7	TRBD2	-	TRBV4-1	TGCGCCAGCAGCCAAGACACCGGGAGGGGCGAGCAGTACTTC	CASSQDTGRGEQYF
TRBJ1-2	-	-	TRBV4-3	TGCGCCAGCAGCCATATAGCGTACTCCGGGACACAGGGTGGCTACACCTTC	CASSHIAYSGTQGGYTF
TRBJ2-7	TRBD1	-	TRBV27	TGTGCCAGCAGCTACTTTCCGGGACAGAGACACGAGCAGTACTTC	CASSYFPGQRHEQYF
TRBJ2-1	-	few	TRBV2	TGTGCCAGCAGCCTAACAGGGACCAGATTCTTC	CASSLTGTRFF
TRBJ2-5	TRBD2	-	TRBV18	TGTGCCAGCTCACCTCTAGCGGACCAAGAGACCCAGTACTTC	CASSPLADQETQYF
TRBJ1-5	-	-	TRBV18	TGTGCCAGCTCACCAGACAGGAATCAGCCCCAGCATTTT	CASSPDRNQPQHF
TRBJ2-7	TRBD1	-	TRBV6-6	TGTGCCAGCAGTCGGGACAGGGTTTCGGTTAGCTCCTACGAGCAGTACTTC	CASSRDRVSVSSYEQYF
TRBJ2-5	-	once	TRBV19	TGTGCCAGTAGTATGGGGGGTAGAGGTTTTCGGCAAGAGACCCAGTACTTC	CASSMGGRGFRQETQYF
TRBJ1-2	-	-	TRBV5-1	TGCGCCAGCAGCTTGAAGGACAGCTATGGCTACACCTTC	CASSLKDSYGYTF
TRBJ2-3	TRBD2	-	TRBV5-8	TGTGCCAGCAGCTTCATGAGCGGGGAAGATACGCAGTATTTT	CASSFMSGEDTQYF
TRBJ1-1	-	-	TRBV2	TGTGCCAGCAAGAAGGGAGCAAACACTGAAGCTTTCTTT	CASKKGANTEAFF
TRBJ2-5	-	-	TRBV5-1	TGCGCCAGCAGCCCGACAGGCCTAGGGGCCCAAGAGACCCAGTACTTC	CASSPTGLGAQETQYF
TRBJ2-5	-	-	TRBV2	TGTGCCAGCAGTGGCACGAGGGCTGGGACCCAGTACTTC	CASSGTRAGTQYF
TRBJ1-2	-	once	TRBV7-9	TGTGCCAGCAGCCTTCTAGGCGAGGGCTACACCTTC	CASSLLGEGYTF
TRBJ2-2	-	-	TRBV28	TGTGCCAGCAGTACCGGTAGTCGTGCCGGGGAGCTGTTTTTT	CASSTGSRAGELFF